The T cell receptor (beta chain) under discussion was sequenced for a study of OX40 agonist ivuxolimab in advanced cancers. Study in general: Dose-escalation cases comprised hepatocellular carcinoma, melanoma, renal cell or head and neck cancer. The group had a mean age of roughly 56 years, ranged from 23 to 79, and was 82.7% male. Having had anti-PD-1, anti-PD-L1 or anti-CTLA-4 therapy before was allowed, and under 50% had some.

This table comes from immunoSEQ multiplex PCR, and its TCRdb copy is limited to in-frame clones, with some not included. The sample has around 79,000 clones; around nine tenths are singletons. The V end was cut by 0 bases, the J end by 0 bases, with 10 bases between. This CDR3 region has 16 residues. Germline lookup yields CDR1 SGHRS and CDR2 YFSETQ. The sample consisted of CD4+ or CD8+ T cells sorted from blood, taken in a trial of the OX40 agonist ivuxolimab. The rearrangement joins TRBV5-1 to TRBJ1-3; unclear D gene. This clonotype was sampled from an adult with an advanced solid tumor such as melanoma, head and neck, liver or kidney cancer. The CDR3 DNA reads as TGCGCCAGCAGCTTGGGAACGGTTCTCTCTGGAAACACCATATATTTT. It specifies CASSLGTVLSGNTIYF.